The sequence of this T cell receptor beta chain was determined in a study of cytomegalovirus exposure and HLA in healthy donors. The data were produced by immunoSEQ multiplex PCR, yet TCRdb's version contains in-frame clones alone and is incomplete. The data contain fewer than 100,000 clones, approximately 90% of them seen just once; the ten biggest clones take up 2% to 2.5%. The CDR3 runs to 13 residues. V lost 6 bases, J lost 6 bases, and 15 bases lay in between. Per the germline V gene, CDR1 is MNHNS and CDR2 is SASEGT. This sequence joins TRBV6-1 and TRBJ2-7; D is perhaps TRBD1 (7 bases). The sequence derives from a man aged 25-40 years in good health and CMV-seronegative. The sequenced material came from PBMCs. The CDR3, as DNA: TGTGCCAGCAGGGTGACAGGGAGGAGCGAGCAGTACTTC. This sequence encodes CASRVTGRSEQYF.